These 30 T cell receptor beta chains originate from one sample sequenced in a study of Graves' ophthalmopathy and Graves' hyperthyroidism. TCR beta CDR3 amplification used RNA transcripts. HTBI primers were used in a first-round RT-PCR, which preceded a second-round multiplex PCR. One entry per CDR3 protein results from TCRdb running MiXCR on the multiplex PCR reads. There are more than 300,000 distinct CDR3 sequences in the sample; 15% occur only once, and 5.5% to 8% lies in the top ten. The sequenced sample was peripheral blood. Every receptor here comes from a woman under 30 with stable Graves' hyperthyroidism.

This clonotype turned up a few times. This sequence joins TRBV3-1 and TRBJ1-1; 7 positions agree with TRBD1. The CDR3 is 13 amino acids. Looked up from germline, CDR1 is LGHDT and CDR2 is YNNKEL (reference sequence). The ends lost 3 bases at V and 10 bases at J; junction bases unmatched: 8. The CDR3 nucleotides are TGTGCCAGCAGCCATGTGAGGGACAGCGGAGCTTTCTTT. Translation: CASSHVRDSGAFF.

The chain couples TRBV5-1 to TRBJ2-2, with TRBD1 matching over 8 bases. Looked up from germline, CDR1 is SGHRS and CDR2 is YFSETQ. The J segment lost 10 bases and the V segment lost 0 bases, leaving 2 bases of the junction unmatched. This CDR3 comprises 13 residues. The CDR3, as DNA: TGCGCCAGCAGCTTGGCGGACAGGGTGGAGCTGTTTTTT. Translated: CASSLADRVELFF.

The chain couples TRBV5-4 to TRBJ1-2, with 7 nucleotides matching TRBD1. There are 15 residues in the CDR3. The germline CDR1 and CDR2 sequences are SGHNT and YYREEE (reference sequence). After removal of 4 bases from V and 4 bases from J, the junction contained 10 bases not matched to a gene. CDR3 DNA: TGTGCCAGCAGCAAACCAAAGACAGGGATCTATGGCTACACCTTC. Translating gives CASSKPKTGIYGYTF.

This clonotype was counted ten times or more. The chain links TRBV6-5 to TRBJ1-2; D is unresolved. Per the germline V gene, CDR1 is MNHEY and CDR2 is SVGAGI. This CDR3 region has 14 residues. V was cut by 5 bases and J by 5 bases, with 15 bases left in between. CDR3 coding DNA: TGTGCCAGCAGTCCCATTGACGGACTATATGGCTACACCTTC. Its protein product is CASSPIDGLYGYTF.

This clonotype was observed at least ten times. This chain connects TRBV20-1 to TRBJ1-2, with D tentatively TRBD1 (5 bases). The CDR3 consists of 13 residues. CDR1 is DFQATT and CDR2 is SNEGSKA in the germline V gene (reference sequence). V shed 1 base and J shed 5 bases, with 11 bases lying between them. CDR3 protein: CSARGLEGYGYTF. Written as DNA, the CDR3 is TGCAGTGCTAGAGGACTCGAGGGGTATGGCTACACCTTC.

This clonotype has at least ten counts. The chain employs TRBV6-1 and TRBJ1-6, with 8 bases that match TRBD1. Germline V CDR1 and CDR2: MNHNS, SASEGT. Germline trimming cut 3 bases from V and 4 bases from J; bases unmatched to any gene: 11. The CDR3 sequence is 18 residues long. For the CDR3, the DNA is TGTGCCAGCAGTGATGGACCTCGGGACAGGTCGTATAATTCACCCCTCCACTTT. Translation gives CASSDGPRDRSYNSPLHF.

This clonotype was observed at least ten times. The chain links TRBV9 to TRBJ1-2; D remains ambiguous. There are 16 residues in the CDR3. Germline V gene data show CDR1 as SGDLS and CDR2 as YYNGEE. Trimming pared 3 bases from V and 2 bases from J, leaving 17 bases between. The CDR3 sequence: CASSALGPELNYGYTF. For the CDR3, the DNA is TGTGCCAGCAGCGCCCTCGGGCCTGAACTCAACTATGGCTACACCTTC.

The CDR3 sequence is CASSVEAGRETQYF. The CDR3, as DNA: TGTGCCAGCAGCGTAGAGGCAGGTCGTGAGACCCAGTACTTC. This chain uses TRBV9 with TRBJ2-5; D remains ambiguous. The germline gives CDR1 SGDLS, CDR2 YYNGEE. V lost 0 bases to trimming and J lost 5 bases, with 11 bases between them. The CDR3 extends over 14 amino acids.

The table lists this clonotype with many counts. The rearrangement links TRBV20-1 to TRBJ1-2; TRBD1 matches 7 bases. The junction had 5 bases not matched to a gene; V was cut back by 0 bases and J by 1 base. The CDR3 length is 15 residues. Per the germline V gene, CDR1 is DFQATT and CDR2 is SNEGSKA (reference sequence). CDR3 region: CSARESTGYNYGYTF. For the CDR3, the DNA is TGCAGTGCTAGAGAATCGACAGGGTATAACTATGGCTACACCTTC.

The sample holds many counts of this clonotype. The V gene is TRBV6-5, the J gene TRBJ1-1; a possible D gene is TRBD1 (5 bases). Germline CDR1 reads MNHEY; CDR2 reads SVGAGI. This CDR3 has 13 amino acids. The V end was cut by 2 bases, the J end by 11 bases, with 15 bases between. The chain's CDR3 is CASSYPRRGRAFF. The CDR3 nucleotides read TGTGCCAGCAGTTACCCGAGGAGGGGAAGGGCTTTCTTT.

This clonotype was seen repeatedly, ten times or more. CDR3 coding DNA: TGTGCCACCAGTGACGGGGTGGATGGCTACACCTTC. It specifies CATSDGVDGYTF. This chain joins TRBV24-1 and TRBJ1-2; D gene unclear. The CDR3 has 12 amino acids. The V and J ends lost 4 bases and 6 bases respectively, with 8 bases between them. Germline V CDR1 and CDR2: KGHDR, SFDVKD.

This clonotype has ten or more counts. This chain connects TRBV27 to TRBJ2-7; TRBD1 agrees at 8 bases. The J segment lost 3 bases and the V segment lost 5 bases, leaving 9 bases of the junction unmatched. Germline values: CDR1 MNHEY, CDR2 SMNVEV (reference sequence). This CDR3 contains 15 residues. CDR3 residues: CASSPHGQGNYEQYF. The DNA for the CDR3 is TGTGCCAGCAGTCCCCATGGACAGGGCAACTACGAGCAGTACTTC.

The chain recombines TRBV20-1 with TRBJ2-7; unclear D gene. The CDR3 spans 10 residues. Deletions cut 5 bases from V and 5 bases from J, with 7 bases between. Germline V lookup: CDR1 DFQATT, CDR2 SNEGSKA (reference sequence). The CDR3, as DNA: TGCAGTGCTCTTGGACACGAGCAGTACTTC. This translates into CSALGHEQYF.

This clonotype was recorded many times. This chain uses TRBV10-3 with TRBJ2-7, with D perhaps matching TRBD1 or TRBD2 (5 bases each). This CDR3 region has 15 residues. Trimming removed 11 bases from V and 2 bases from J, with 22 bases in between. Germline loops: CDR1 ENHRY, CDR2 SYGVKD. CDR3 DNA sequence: TGTGCCTCGGCTACCGGGGACCCCGCAGCCTACGAGCAGTACTTC. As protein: CASATGDPAAYEQYF.

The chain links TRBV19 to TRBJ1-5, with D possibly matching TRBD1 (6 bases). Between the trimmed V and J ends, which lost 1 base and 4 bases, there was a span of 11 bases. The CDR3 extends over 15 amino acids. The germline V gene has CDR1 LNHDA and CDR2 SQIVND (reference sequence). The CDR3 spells CASSIARTENQPQHF. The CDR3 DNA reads TGTGCCAGTAGTATAGCAAGGACAGAAAATCAGCCCCAGCATTTT. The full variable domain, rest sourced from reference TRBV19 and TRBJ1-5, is DGGITQSPKYLFRKEGQNVTLSCEQNLNHDAMYWYRQDPGQGLRLIYYSQIVNDFQKGDIAEGYSVSREKKESFPLTVTSAQKNPTAFYLCASSIARTENQPQHFGDGTRLSIL.

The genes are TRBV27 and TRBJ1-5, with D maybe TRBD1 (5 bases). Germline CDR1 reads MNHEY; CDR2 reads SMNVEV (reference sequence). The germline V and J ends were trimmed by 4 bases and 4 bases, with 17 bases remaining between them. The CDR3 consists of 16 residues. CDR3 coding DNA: TGTGCCAGCAGTTCGTACGGGGGTCCGGGGAATCAGCCCCAGCATTTT. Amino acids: CASSSYGGPGNQPQHF.

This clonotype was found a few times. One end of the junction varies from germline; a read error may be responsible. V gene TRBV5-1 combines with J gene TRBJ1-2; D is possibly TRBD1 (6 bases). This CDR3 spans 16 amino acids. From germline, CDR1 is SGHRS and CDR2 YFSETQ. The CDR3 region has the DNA TGCGCCAGCAGCTCGACCTCGGCAGGGGACCTAGCGGGCTACACTTTC. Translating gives CASSSTSAGDLAGYTF.

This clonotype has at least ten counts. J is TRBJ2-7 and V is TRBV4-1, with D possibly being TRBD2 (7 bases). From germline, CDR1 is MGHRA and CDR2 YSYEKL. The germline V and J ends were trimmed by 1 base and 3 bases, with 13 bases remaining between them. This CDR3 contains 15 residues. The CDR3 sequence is CASSQAGGQFYEQYF. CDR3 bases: TGCGCCAGCAGCCAAGCGGGAGGACAGTTCTACGAGCAGTACTTC.

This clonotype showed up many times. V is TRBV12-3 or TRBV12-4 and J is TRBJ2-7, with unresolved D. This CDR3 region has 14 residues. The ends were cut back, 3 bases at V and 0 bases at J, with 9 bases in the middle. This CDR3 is CASSFWTDSYEQYF. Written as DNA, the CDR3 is TGTGCCAGCAGTTTTTGGACGGACTCCTACGAGCAGTACTTC.

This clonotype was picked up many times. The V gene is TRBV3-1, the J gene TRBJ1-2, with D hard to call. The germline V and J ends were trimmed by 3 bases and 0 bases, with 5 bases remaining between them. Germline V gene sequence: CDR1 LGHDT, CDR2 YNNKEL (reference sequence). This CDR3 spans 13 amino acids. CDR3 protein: CASSQGTNYGYTF. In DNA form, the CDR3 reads TGTGCCAGCAGCCAGGGTACTAACTATGGCTACACCTTC.

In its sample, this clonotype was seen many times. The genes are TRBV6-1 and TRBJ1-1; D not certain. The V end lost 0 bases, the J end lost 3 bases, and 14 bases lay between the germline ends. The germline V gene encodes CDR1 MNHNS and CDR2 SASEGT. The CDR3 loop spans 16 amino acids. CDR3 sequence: CASSEAMKPRDTEAFF. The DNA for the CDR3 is TGTGCCAGCAGTGAAGCGATGAAACCGAGGGACACTGAAGCTTTCTTT.

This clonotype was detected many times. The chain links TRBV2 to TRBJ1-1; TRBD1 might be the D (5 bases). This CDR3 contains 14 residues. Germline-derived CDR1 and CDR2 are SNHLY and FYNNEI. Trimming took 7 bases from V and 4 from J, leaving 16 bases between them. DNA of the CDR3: TGTGCCAGCACTCCGGCAGGCCAGGGCACTGAAGCTTTCTTT. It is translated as CASTPAGQGTEAFF.

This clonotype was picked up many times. The DNA of the CDR3 is TGCAGCGTTGCTGTGGGGAACACTGAAGCTTTCTTT. This codes for CSVAVGNTEAFF. The chain couples TRBV29-1 to TRBJ1-1; D unresolved. V lost 4 bases and J lost 1, with 7 bases in between. Looked up from germline, CDR1 is SQVTM and CDR2 is ANQGSEA. The length of the CDR3 is 12 residues.

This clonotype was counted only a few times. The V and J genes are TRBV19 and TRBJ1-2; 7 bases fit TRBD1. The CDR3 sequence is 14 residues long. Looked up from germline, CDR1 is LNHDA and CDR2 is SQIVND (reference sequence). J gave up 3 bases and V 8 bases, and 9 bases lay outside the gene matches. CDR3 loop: CASAPSRGHYGYTF. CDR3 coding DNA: TGTGCCAGTGCTCCCTCGAGGGGGCACTATGGCTACACCTTC.

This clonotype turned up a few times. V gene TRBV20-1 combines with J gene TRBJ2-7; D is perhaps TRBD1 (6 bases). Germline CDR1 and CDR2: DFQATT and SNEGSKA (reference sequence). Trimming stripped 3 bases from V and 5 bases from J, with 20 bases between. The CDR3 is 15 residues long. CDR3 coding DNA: TGCAGTGCTAGCCGCCCGGACAGCCCACCCCACGAGCAGTACTTC. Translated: CSASRPDSPPHEQYF.

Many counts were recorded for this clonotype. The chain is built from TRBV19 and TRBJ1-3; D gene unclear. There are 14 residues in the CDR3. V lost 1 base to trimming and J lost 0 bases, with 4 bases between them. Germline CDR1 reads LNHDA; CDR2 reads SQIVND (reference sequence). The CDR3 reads CASSIGDSGNTIYF. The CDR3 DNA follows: TGTGCCAGTAGTATAGGGGACTCTGGAAACACCATATATTTT.

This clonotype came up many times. The CDR3 sequence is CASMGNSEAFF. CDR3 in DNA: TGTGCCAGCATGGGGAACTCCGAAGCTTTCTTT. This chain connects TRBV12-3 or TRBV12-4 to TRBJ1-1, with D uncertain. The CDR3 contains 11 residues. V lost 7 bases to trimming and J lost 8 bases, with 11 bases between them.

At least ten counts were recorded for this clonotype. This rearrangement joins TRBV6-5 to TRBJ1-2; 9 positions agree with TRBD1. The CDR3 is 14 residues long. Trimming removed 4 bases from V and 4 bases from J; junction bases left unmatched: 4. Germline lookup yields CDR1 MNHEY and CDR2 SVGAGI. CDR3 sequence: CASSSGQGFYGYTF. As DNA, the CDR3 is TGTGCCAGCAGTTCGGGACAGGGTTTCTATGGCTACACCTTC.

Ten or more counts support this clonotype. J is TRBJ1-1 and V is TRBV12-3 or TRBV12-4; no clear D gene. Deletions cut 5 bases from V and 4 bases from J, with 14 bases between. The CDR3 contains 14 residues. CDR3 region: CASSARSTSTEAFF. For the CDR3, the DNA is TGTGCCAGCAGTGCTCGCTCGACCAGCACTGAAGCTTTCTTT.

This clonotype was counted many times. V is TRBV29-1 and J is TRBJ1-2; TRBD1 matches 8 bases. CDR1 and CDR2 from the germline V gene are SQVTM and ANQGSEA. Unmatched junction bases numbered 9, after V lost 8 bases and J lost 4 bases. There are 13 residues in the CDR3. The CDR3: CSPGGDRPYGYTF. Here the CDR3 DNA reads TGCAGCCCCGGGGGGGACAGGCCCTATGGCTACACCTTC. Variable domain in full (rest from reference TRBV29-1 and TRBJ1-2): SAVISQKPSRDICQRGTSLTIQCQVDSQVTMMFWYRQQPGQSLTLIATANQGSEATYESGFVIDKFPISRPNLTFSTLTVSNMSPEDSSIYLCSPGGDRPYGYTFGSGTRLTVV.